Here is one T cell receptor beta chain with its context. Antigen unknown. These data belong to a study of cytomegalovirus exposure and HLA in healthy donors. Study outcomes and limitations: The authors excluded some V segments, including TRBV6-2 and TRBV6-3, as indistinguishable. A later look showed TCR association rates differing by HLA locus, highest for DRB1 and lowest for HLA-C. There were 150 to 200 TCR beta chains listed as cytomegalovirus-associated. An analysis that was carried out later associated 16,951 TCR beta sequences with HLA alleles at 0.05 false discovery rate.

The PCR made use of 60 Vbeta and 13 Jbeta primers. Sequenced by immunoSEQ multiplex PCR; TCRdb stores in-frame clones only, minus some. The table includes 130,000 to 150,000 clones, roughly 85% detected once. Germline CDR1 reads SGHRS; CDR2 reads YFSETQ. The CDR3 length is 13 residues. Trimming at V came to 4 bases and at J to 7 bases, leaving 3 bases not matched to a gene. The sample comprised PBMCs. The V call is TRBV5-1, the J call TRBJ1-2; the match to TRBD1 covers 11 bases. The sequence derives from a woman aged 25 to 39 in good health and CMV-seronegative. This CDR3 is CASSQGTGGGYTF. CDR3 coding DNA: TGCGCCAGCAGCCAAGGGACAGGGGGTGGCTACACCTTC.